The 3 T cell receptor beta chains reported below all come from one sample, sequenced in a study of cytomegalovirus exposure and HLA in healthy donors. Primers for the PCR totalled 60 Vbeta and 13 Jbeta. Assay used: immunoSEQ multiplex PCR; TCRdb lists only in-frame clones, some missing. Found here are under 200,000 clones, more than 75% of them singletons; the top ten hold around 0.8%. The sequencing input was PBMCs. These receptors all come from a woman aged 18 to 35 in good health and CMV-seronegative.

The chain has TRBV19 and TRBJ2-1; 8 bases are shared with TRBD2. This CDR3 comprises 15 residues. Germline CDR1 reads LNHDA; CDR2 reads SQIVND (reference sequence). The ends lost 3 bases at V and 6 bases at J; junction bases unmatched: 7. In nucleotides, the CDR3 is TGTGCCAGTAGTATCCCAGCGGGGGTAATCAATGAGCAGTTCTTC. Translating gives CASSIPAGVINEQFF.

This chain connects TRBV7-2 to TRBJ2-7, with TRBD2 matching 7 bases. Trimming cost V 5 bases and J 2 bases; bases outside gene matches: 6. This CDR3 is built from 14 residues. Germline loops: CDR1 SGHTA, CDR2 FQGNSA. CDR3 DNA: TGTGCCAGCAGCGGGGGGGACTATCCCTACGAGCAGTACTTC. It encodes CASSGGDYPYEQYF.

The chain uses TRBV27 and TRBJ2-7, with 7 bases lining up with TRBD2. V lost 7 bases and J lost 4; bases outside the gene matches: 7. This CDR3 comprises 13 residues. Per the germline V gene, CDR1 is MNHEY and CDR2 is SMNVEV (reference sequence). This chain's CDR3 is CASTKAGLYEQYF. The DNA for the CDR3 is TGTGCCAGCACCAAAGCGGGATTATACGAGCAGTACTTC.